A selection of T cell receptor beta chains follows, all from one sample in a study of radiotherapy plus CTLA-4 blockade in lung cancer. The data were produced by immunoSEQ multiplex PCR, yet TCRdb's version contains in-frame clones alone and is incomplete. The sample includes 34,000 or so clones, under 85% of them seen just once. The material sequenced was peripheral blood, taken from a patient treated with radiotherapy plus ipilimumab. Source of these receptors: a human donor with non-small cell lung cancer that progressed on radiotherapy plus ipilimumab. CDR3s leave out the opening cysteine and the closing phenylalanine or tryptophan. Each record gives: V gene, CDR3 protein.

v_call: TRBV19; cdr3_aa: ASSILAGGEETQY
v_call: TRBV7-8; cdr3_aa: ASSWGLETGEQY
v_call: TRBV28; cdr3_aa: ASSSGQGFYEQY
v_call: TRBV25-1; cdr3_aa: ASSSIGTGGNEAF
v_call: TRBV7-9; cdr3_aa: ASSLAPLPIY
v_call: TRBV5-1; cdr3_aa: ASSLAADRVTGELF
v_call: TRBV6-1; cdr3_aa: ASSELFQGNTEAF
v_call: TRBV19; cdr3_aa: ASTTSDANSGNTIY
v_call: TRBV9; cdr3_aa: ASSPTGTPIQETQY
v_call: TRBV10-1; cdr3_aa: ASSPQGTGELF
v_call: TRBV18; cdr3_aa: ASSPGTENTEAF
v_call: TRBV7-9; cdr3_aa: ASSLAGREQF
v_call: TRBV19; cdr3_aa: ASRLSGQGSEKLF
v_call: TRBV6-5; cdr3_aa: ASSYGGVNSGNTIY
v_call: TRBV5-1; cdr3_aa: ASSGEGSGGTDTQY
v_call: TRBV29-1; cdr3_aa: SVDLAGNYEQY
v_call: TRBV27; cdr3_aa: ASSPRDRGYDNNEQF
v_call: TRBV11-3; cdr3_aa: ASSPHPGAGEQY